The sequence of this T cell receptor (beta chain) was determined in a study of Graves' ophthalmopathy and Graves' hyperthyroidism. The CDR3 is made up of 17 amino acids. Trimming removed 3 bases from V and 2 bases from J; junction bases left unmatched: 9. Germline V lookup: CDR1 LNHNV, CDR2 YYDKDF (reference sequence). Details on this clonotype: The antigen is undetermined.

Amplifying from RNA transcripts, the study obtained TCR beta CDR3 regions. First-round RT-PCR employed HTBI primers, with a second-round multiplex PCR after it. MiXCR was run by TCRdb on the multiplex PCR reads, yielding one entry per CDR3 protein. The sample consists of just over 600,000 distinct CDR3 sequences, approximately 21% of them appearing once. Findings and limits, study-wide: Blood shared most expanded thyroid clonotypes above 0.001 frequency. Between ophthalmopathy and stable hyperthyroidism, a 13-signature model drew a separation with just over 85% sensitivity and roughly 80% specificity.

The stable label applied to hyperthyroidism with no ophthalmopathy within 18 months of follow-up. Other autoimmune disease, uncontrolled infection, pregnancy and lactation led to exclusion. The sample consisted of peripheral blood. This chain uses TRBV15 with TRBJ2-7; 11 nucleotides align to TRBD2. The TCR was taken from a young woman with stable Graves' hyperthyroidism. Some clones in this sample may be carry-over from other donors' samples. This CDR3 reads CATSSPGGGLAAYEQYF. CDR3 in DNA: TGTGCCACCAGCAGCCCAGGGGGGGGACTAGCGGCCTACGAGCAGTACTTC.